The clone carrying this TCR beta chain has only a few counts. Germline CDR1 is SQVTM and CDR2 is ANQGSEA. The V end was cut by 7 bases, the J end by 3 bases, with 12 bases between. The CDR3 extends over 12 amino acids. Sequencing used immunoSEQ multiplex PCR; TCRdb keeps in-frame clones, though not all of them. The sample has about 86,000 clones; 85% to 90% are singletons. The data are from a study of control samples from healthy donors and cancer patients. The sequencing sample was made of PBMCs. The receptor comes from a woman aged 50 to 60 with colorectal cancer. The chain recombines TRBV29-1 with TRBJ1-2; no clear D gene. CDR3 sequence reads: CSATRSYYGYTF. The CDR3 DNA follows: TGCAGCGCTACGCGCAGCTACTATGGCTACACCTTC.